This T cell receptor (beta chain) was captured in a study of T cell responses to AZD1222 COVID-19 vaccine. General observations from the study: Spike-wide coverage was observed for vaccine-associated CD4 TCRs, with dominant responses at 160-218 and 743-854. Samples come after the peak T cell response, not at day 14. An increase in Spike-specific TCR breadth and depth was observed after two AZD1222 doses. A reported finding is that nearly half of spike-specific TCRs target unmutated variant regions.

Profiled with immunoSEQ multiplex PCR; TCRdb holds only in-frame clones, not every one. The sample records around 100,000 clones, over 75% being singletons. Concerning this clone: Its antigen is not identified.

The CDR3 covers 13 residues. The J segment lost 5 bases and the V segment lost 3 bases, leaving 1 base of the junction unmatched. CDR1 SQVTM and CDR2 ANQGSEA come from the germline V gene. Sequences were derived from peripheral blood, sampled on day 0 of MenACWY control vaccination. V gene TRBV29-1 combines with J gene TRBJ1-4; TRBD1 matches at 9 bases. This clonotype originated in an adult in good health. Here the CDR3 reads CSVDGTGNEKLFF. The CDR3 DNA reads TGCAGCGTTGATGGGACAGGGAATGAAAAACTGTTTTTT.